This T cell receptor (beta chain) was sequenced for a study of human T cells and chemical hapten exposure. Germline V gives CDR1 SQVTM, CDR2 ANQGSEA. The CDR3 contains 12 residues. The V end was cut by 7 bases, the J end by 6 bases, with 15 bases between. This clonotype was detected only a few times. Time point noted: patch test 1, 2 weeks after DPC sensitization. Treatment here: therapeutic diphenylcyclopropenone sensitization with weekly scalp DPC. Individual cDNA molecules each carried unique molecular identifiers attached by the library. Each CDR3 protein is one row after TCRdb ran MiXCR on the RACE reads. The sample comprises fewer than 200,000 distinct CDR3 sequences, 20% to 25% of which are singletons, and approximately 6.4% rests with the top ten.

This receptor was identified in a woman aged 45-65 years with alopecia areata. Some clones in this sample may be carry-over from other donors' samples. V usage is TRBV29-1 and J usage is TRBJ1-2; perhaps TRBD1 as D (5 bases). Sample: whole blood, taken in connection with sensitization to the hapten diphenylcyclopropenone (DPC). This CDR3 is CSGSGTPNGYTF. CDR3 nucleotides: TGCAGCGGGTCCGGGACCCCCAATGGCTACACCTTC.